This T cell receptor beta chain was recorded in a study of cytomegalovirus exposure and HLA in healthy donors. The donors (healthy individuals) were bone marrow donors. Sampled while nominally healthy, donors likely had unrecorded immune exposures. CDR1 and CDR2 from the germline V gene are SGHTA and FQGTGA. Trimming removed 1 base from V and 6 bases from J, with 15 bases in between. This CDR3 contains 15 residues. As regards this clone: Its antigen is undetermined.

13 Jbeta primers and 60 Vbeta primers were used for the PCR. Method: immunoSEQ multiplex PCR; TCRdb's copy keeps in-frame clones and lacks some. The sample holds about 130,000 clones, over 70% seen once. Study conclusions and caveats: A prior analysis recorded that most TCR beta V segments were productive about 87% or about 30% of the time. As a later analysis showed, a missense DCLRE1C variant was linked to trimming of TCR beta V- and J-genes.

Sequences were obtained from PBMCs. The chain couples TRBV7-3 to TRBJ2-5; tentatively, D is TRBD2 (5 bases). This clonotype originated in a woman aged 55 to 70 in good health and CMV-seropositive. This chain's CDR3 is CASSLRRARGQTQYF. The DNA of the CDR3 is TGTGCCAGCAGCTTAAGGCGGGCGAGAGGCCAGACCCAGTACTTC.